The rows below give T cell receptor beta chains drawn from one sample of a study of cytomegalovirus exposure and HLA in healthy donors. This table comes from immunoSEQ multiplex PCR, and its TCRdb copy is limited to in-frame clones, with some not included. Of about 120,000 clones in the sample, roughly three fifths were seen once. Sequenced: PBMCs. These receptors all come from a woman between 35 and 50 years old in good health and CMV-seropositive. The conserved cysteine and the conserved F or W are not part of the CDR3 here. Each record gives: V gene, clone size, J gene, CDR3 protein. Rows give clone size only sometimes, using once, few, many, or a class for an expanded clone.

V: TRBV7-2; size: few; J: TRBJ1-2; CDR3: ASSLVTGDGYT
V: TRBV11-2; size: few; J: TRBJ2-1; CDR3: ASSPRTSGRFNEQF
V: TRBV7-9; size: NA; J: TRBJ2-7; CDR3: ASSYLLAGAYEQY
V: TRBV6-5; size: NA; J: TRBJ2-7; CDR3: ASSTSGGSYEQY
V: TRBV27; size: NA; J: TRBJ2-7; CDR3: ASSRGASAGHEQY
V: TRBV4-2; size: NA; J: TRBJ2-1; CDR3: ASSPEVPYNEQF
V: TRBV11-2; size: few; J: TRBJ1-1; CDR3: ASSLDREESGAF
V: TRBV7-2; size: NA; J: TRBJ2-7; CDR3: ASSHTGTGREQY
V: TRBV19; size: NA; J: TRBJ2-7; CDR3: ASSMKGTSGSWNYEQY
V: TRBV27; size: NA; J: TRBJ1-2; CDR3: ASSASGFVYT
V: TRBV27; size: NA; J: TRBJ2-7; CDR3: ASSYTRLAGGPGEQY
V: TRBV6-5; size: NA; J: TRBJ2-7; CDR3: ASRFGTSGTYEQY
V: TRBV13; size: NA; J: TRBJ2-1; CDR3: ASSPTRLDNEQF
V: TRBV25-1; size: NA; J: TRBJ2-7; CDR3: ASSESGWNEQY
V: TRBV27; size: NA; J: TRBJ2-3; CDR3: ASSLLREYTDTQY
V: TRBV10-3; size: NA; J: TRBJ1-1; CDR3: AISRTGPGTEAF
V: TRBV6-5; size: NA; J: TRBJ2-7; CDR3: ASRPGLDRDQY
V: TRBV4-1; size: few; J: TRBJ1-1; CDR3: ASSQVFSAEAF